This paragraph covers one T cell receptor (beta chain) sequence. The CDR3 loop spans 15 amino acids. V was shortened by 0 bases and J by 0 bases, with 9 bases between the two germline ends. Germline loops: CDR1 SGDLS, CDR2 YYNGEE. The source of the sample is a study of T cell changes during pregnancy in multiple sclerosis. Generated by immunoSEQ multiplex PCR, the TCRdb table keeps only in-frame clones and is missing some. The data show tens of thousands of clones, around 87% seen once. The genes are TRBV9 and TRBJ1-1, with D unclear. Sequenced material: CD4+ T cells from peripheral blood mononuclear cells, taken in the third trimester of pregnancy. This TCR was recovered from a female donor in good health, enrolled as a control in a pregnancy study. The CDR3 reads CASSVAPIMNTEAFF. In nucleotides, the CDR3 is TGTGCCAGCAGCGTAGCTCCTATCATGAACACTGAAGCTTTCTTT.